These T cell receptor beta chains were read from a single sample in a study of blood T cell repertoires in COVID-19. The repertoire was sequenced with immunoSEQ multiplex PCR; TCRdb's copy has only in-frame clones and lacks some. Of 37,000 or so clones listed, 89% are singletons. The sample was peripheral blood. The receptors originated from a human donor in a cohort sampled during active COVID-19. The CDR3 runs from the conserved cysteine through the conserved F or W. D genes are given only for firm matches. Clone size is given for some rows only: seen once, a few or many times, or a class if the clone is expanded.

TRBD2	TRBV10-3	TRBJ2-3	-	TGTGCCATCAGTGATTCTAGCGGCTACACAGATACGCAGTATTTT	CAISDSSGYTDTQYF
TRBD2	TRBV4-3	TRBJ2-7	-	TGCGCCAGCAGCCAAGACTGGGGGGGGGAGCAGTACTTC	CASSQDWGGEQYF
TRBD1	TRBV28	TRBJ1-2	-	TGTGCCAGCAGTCGGGACAGCTATGGCTACACCTTC	CASSRDSYGYTF
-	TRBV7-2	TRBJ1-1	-	TGTGCCAGCAGCCCAGACGGGAGGAACACTGAAGCTTTCTTT	CASSPDGRNTEAFF
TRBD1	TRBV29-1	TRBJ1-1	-	TGCAGCGTTGGGACAGGTTGGATGAACACTGAAGCTTTCTTT	CSVGTGWMNTEAFF
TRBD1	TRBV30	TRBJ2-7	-	TGTGCCTGGAGTGTCCGGGACAGCTACGAGCAGTACTTC	CAWSVRDSYEQYF
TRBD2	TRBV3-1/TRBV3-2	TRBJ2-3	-	TGTGCCAGCAGCCACGGCGGGGGTACAGATACGCAGTATTTT	CASSHGGGTDTQYF
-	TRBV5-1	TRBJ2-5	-	TGCGCCAGCAGCTTGGCAGGGGTGGGAGAGACCCAGTACTTC	CASSLAGVGETQYF
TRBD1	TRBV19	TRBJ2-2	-	TGTGCCAGTGGAATAACAGGACAGGGCAGGACCGGGGAGCTGTTTTTT	CASGITGQGRTGELFF
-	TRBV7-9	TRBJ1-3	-	TGTGCCAGCAGCTCCGTTTGGCGGATGTATGGAAACACCATATATTTT	CASSSVWRMYGNTIYF
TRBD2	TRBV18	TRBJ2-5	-	TGTGCCAGCTCACCCGGACTAGCGGGAGGAGGGGAGACCCAGTACTTC	CASSPGLAGGGETQYF
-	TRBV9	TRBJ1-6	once	TGTGCCAGCAGCGGGAGGGAAAGGGGTTCACCCCTCCACTTT	CASSGRERGSPLHF
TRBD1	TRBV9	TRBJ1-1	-	TGTGCCAGCAGCGGGCGGACAGGGAGGATCACTGAAGCTTTCTTT	CASSGRTGRITEAFF
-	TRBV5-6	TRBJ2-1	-	TGTGCCAGCAGCTTGCTGAGGAAGATGAATGAGCAGTTCTTC	CASSLLRKMNEQFF
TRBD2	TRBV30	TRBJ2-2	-	TGTGCCTGGAGTGTCAGGCTAGCGGGAGGGCCAAACACCGGGGAGCTGTTTTTT	CAWSVRLAGGPNTGELFF
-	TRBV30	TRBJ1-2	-	TGTGCCTGGACCCCCTTGAAGCTCCATGGCTACACCTTC	CAWTPLKLHGYTF
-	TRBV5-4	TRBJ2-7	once	TGTGCCAGCAGCGGGCTGGACTCCTACGAGCAGTACTTC	CASSGLDSYEQYF
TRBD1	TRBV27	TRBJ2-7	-	TGTGCCAGCAACAGACAGGGGGACAACGAGCAGTACTTC	CASNRQGDNEQYF
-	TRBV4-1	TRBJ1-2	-	TGCGCCAGCAGCCAAGGACAGGCCCTTAACTATGGCTACACCTTC	CASSQGQALNYGYTF
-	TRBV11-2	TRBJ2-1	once	TGTGCCAGCAGCTTAGAGCCAGGGCCCTACAATGAGCAGTTCTTC	CASSLEPGPYNEQFF
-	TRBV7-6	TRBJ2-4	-	TGTGCCAGCAGCTTCCTCAGGGGGGTACAGGGCAAAGACATTCAGTACTTC	CASSFLRGVQGKDIQYF
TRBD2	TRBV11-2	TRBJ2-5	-	TGTGCCAGCAGCGAGAGGGCCGTAGCGGGAAAAGAGACCCAGTACTTC	CASSERAVAGKETQYF
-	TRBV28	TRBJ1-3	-	TGTGCCAGCAGTTACGGTACAGGGTCTGGAAACACCATATATTTT	CASSYGTGSGNTIYF
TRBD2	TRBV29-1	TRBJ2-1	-	TGCAGCGTTGATGGACTAGCGGGTTCGAATGAGCAGTTCTTC	CSVDGLAGSNEQFF
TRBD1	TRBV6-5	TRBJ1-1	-	TGTGCCAGCGGGGACAGGGCCCACACTGAAGCTTTCTTT	CASGDRAHTEAFF
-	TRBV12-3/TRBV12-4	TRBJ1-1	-	TGTGCCAGCAGTTTTACAGTGAACACTGAAGCTTTCTTT	CASSFTVNTEAFF
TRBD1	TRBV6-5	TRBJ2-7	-	TGTGCCAGCGGAGAGGGGACAGGCGGCTACGAGCAGTACTTC	CASGEGTGGYEQYF
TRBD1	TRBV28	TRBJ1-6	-	TGTGCCAGCACCCGACAGGGGCCAACCTATAATTCACCCCTCCACTTT	CASTRQGPTYNSPLHF
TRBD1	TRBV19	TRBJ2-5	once	TGTGCCAGTAGTACCGGACAGGGGCGAGAGACCCAGTACTTC	CASSTGQGRETQYF
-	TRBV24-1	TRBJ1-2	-	TGTGCCACCAGTGACGAGCGGTACTATGGCTACACCTTC	CATSDERYYGYTF
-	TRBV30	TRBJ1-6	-	TGTGCCTGGAGCCGTAACTCGGGGATAGGCGCCTATAATTCACCCCTCCACTTT	CAWSRNSGIGAYNSPLHF
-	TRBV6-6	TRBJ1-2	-	TGTGCCAGCAGTCCGACCGGGGATGGCTACACCTTC	CASSPTGDGYTF
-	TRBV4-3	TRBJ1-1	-	TGCGCCAGCAGCCGGCAGGTCAACGCTGAAGCTTTCTTT	CASSRQVNAEAFF
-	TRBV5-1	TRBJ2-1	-	TGCGCCAGCAGCCCCACCCCCGGCAGGGGTATGTTCAATGAGCAGTTCTTC	CASSPTPGRGMFNEQFF
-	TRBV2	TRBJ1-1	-	TGTGCCAGCAGTGAAAACAGACAAAACACTGAAGCTTTCTTT	CASSENRQNTEAFF
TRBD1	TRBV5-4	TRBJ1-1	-	TGTGCCAGCAGCTTACAGGGGGACACTGAAGCTTTCTTT	CASSLQGDTEAFF
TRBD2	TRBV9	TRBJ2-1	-	TGTGCCAGCAGCGTACTAGCGGGGGACTACAATGAGCAGTTCTTC	CASSVLAGDYNEQFF
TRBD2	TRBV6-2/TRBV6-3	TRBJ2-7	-	TGTGCCAGCAGTAGCCGGAGGGCTAGCGGGAGGTACGAGCAGTACTTC	CASSSRRASGRYEQYF
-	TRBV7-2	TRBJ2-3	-	TGTGCCAGCAGCTTAGCCGGGGGACTTAACACAGATACGCAGTATTTT	CASSLAGGLNTDTQYF
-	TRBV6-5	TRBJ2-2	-	TGTGCCAGCAATCAGAGAGGAACCGGGGAGCTGTTTTTT	CASNQRGTGELFF
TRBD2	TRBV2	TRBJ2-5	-	TGTGCCAGCAGACGGGACTACCTCCAAGAGACCCAGTACTTC	CASRRDYLQETQYF
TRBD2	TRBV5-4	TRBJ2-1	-	TGTGCCAGCAGCTTGGACGGGAGGGCCACAGGTGAGCAGTTCTTC	CASSLDGRATGEQFF
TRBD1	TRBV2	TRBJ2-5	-	TGTGCCAGCAGAGCCACAGGGGGCGGGGAGACCCAGTACTTC	CASRATGGGETQYF
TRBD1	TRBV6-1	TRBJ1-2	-	TGTGCCAGCAGTGAGTCGACAGGGGTTAACTATGGCTACACCTTC	CASSESTGVNYGYTF
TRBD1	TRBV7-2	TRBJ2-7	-	TGTGCCACCCGGACAGGGCCAGACTACGAGCAGTACTTC	CATRTGPDYEQYF
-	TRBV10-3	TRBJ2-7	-	TGTGCCATCAGTGAGGGTTCTCCCAGGTACGAGCAGTACTTC	CAISEGSPRYEQYF